This T cell receptor (beta chain) was identified during a study of blood T cell repertoires in COVID-19. CDR1 and CDR2 (germline): LNHDA, SQIVND (reference sequence). This CDR3 comprises 13 residues. The ends lost 6 bases at V and 4 bases at J; junction bases unmatched: 2. Some clones are missing from TCRdb's copy, which holds only in-frame ones; the method was immunoSEQ multiplex PCR. Among approximately 49,000 clones listed, approximately 86% were seen once. This receptor was obtained from a middle-aged man with active COVID-19. Material: peripheral blood. The chain joins TRBV19 to TRBJ1-1; the match to TRBD1 covers 10 bases. CDR3 in amino acids: CASRTGGLTEAFF. In nucleotides, the CDR3 is TGTGCCAGTAGGACAGGGGGCCTCACTGAAGCTTTCTTT.